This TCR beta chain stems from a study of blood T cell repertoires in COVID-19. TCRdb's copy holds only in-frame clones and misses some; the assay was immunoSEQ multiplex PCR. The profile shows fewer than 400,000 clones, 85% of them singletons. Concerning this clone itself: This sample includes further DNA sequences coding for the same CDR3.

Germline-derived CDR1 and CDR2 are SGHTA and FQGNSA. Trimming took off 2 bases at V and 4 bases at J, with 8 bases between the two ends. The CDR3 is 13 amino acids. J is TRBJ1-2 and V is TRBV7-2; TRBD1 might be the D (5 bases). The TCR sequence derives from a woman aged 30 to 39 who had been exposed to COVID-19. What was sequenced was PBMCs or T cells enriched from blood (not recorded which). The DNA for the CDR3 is TGTGCCAGCAGCTTAACAGGTGCCTATGGCTACACCTTC. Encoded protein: CASSLTGAYGYTF.